A selection of T cell receptor beta chains follows, all from one sample in a study of blood T cell repertoires in COVID-19. Libraries were prepared by immunoSEQ multiplex PCR; TCRdb keeps only in-frame clonotypes and omits some of them. The data hold approximately 280,000 clones, with approximately 85% observed a single time. Sequenced material: peripheral blood. The origin of the receptors is a man aged 50 to 60 with active or convalescent COVID-19. Both conserved end residues are part of each CDR3. The order of the fields is V gene, D gene, J gene, clone size, CDR3 DNA, CDR3 protein. D genes are given only for firm matches. Rows give clone size only sometimes, using once, few, many, or a class for an expanded clone.

v_gene: TRBV28; d_gene: -; j_gene: TRBJ2-3; abundance: -; CDR3nt: TGTGCCAGCAGTTTATCGGGACACTCTGAGACAGATACGCAGTATTTT; CDR3aa: CASSLSGHSETDTQYF
v_gene: TRBV24-1; d_gene: -; j_gene: TRBJ1-2; abundance: -; CDR3nt: TGTGCCACCAGTGACCCAACACGACTAGATGGCTACACCTTC; CDR3aa: CATSDPTRLDGYTF
v_gene: TRBV7-3; d_gene: -; j_gene: TRBJ2-5; abundance: -; CDR3nt: TGTGCCAGCAGCCTTGAGGTTTCGGAGACCCAGTACTTC; CDR3aa: CASSLEVSETQYF
v_gene: TRBV7-8; d_gene: -; j_gene: TRBJ2-3; abundance: once; CDR3nt: TGTGCCAGCGGAGTCGGTTCCTCCACAGATACGCAGTATTTT; CDR3aa: CASGVGSSTDTQYF
v_gene: TRBV29-1; d_gene: -; j_gene: TRBJ2-2; abundance: -; CDR3nt: TGCAGCGGCCGGGGTCAGGGGACCGGGGAGCTGTTTTTT; CDR3aa: CSGRGQGTGELFF
v_gene: TRBV28; d_gene: TRBD2; j_gene: TRBJ2-2; abundance: -; CDR3nt: TGTGCCAGCAGGGACGGGGGGACCGGGGAGCTGTTTTTT; CDR3aa: CASRDGGTGELFF
v_gene: TRBV19; d_gene: -; j_gene: TRBJ1-1; abundance: -; CDR3nt: TGTGCCTGCCGCGGAACCATGAACACTGAAGCTTTCTTT; CDR3aa: CACRGTMNTEAFF
v_gene: TRBV5-6; d_gene: -; j_gene: TRBJ1-4; abundance: few; CDR3nt: TGTGCCAGCACCCCCCGGGGTTTTGAAAAACTGTTTTTT; CDR3aa: CASTPRGFEKLFF
v_gene: TRBV4-2; d_gene: TRBD1; j_gene: TRBJ1-3; abundance: few; CDR3nt: TGTGCCAGCAGCCAAGTGGGACAGGGTGACGGAAACACCATATATTTT; CDR3aa: CASSQVGQGDGNTIYF
v_gene: TRBV30; d_gene: TRBD2; j_gene: TRBJ2-6; abundance: once; CDR3nt: TGTGCCTGGGCTTTGACTAGCGGGGTCCCCCCTGGGGCCAACGTCCTGACTTTC; CDR3aa: CAWALTSGVPPGANVLTF